One sample yielded the 18 T cell receptor beta chains listed below, sequenced in a study of patients and donors after allogeneic stem cell transplantation. MiXCR, applied by TCRdb to the RT-PCR reads, yields one record per CDR3 protein. This repertoire shows 900,000 to 1,000,000 distinct CDR3 sequences, roughly 18% found once; its top ten account for around 6%. Sequenced sample: blood, either unsorted or a sorted T cell fraction (not recorded which). The origin of the receptors is a human donor who was either an allogeneic HSCT recipient or a stem cell or donor lymphocyte infusion donor (not recorded which). It is not recorded whose cells these are; they may come from a transplant donor.

CDR3 amino acids: CASSWTSGRSDTQYF. As DNA, the CDR3 is TGTGCCAGCAGTTGGACTAGCGGGAGGTCTGATACGCAGTATTTT. The rearrangement links TRBV6-5 to TRBJ2-3, with 14 bases lining up with TRBD2. Germline trimming cut 4 bases from V and 6 bases from J; bases unmatched to any gene: 3. CDR1 MNHEY and CDR2 SVGAGI come from the germline V gene. This CDR3 spans 15 amino acids.

This clonotype was found a few times. The gene calls are TRBV20-1 and TRBJ1-3, with unresolved D. Trimming stripped 6 bases from V and 2 bases from J, with 14 bases between. The germline V gene encodes CDR1 DFQATT and CDR2 SNEGSKA (reference sequence). The CDR3 spans 14 residues. CDR3 amino acids: CSASRLRAGNTIYF. The CDR3 DNA reads TGCAGTGCCAGTCGACTGCGAGCTGGAAACACCATATATTTT.

The rearrangement links TRBV12-3 or TRBV12-4 to TRBJ1-2, with TRBD1 matching 7 bases. The CDR3 has 14 amino acids. V shed 4 bases and J 6 bases; nucleotides not matched to a gene: 8. In DNA, the CDR3 is TGTGCCAGCAGTTCCGGACAGGAGGGCCATGGCTACACCTTC. It yields the protein CASSSGQEGHGYTF.

This clonotype has more than one count but fewer than ten. The J gene is TRBJ2-1, the V gene TRBV30, with 12 positions matching TRBD2. Germline V gives CDR1 GTSNPN, CDR2 SVGIG (reference sequence). The V and J ends lost 0 bases and 6 bases, in that order; junction bases with no gene match: 6. CDR3 size: 16 residues. CDR3 in DNA: TGTGCCTGGAGTGTCGGACTAGCGGGGTCGTTCAATGAGCAGTTCTTC. Its translation: CAWSVGLAGSFNEQFF.

The J gene is TRBJ2-3, the V gene TRBV27, with unresolved D. V lost 6 bases and J 0 bases, leaving 13 bases between the germline ends. Germline lookup yields CDR1 MNHEY and CDR2 SMNVEV (reference sequence). This CDR3 is built from 15 residues. CDR3 amino acids: CASSRNRPSTDTQYF. DNA for the CDR3: TGTGCCAGCAGCCGCAATAGACCTAGCACAGATACGCAGTATTTT.

This clonotype has ten or more counts. The rearrangement links TRBV7-9 to TRBJ2-7; the match to TRBD1 covers 7 bases. Trimming at V came to 4 bases and at J to 3 bases, leaving 6 bases not matched to a gene. Germline CDR1 reads SEHNR; CDR2 reads FQNEAQ (reference sequence). CDR3 length: 14 residues. The DNA of the CDR3 is TGTGCCAGCAGCTCGGACAGGAGAGACTACGAGCAGTACTTC. It specifies CASSSDRRDYEQYF.

This clonotype appeared many times. The J gene is TRBJ2-7, the V gene TRBV12-3 or TRBV12-4; 13 bases line up with TRBD2. Trimming cost V 3 bases and J 7 bases; bases outside gene matches: 12. This CDR3 is built from 17 residues. In DNA, the CDR3 is TGTGCCAGCAGTTTTATAAGTTCGACTAGCGGGAGGAGGGAGCAGTACTTC. Encoded protein: CASSFISSTSGRREQYF.

This clonotype was detected a few times. CDR3 in amino acids: CASSLNLGGMLDNEQFF. The CDR3 DNA sequence: TGTGCCAGCAGCTTGAATTTGGGGGGGATGCTCGACAATGAGCAGTTCTTC. V usage is TRBV5-6 and J usage is TRBJ2-1; TRBD2 aligns across 7 bases. The CDR3 runs 17 residues. V gave up 1 base and J gave up 5 bases; unmatched junction bases: 12. The V gene's germline CDR1 is SGHDT and CDR2 YYEEEE.

This clonotype was detected ten times or more. The CDR3 bases are TGTGCCAGCAGTTTTCGAGGTGGAGCAAACAATGAGCAGTTCTTC. Protein product: CASSFRGGANNEQFF. This chain joins TRBV12-3 or TRBV12-4 and TRBJ2-1; D gene uncertain. Trimming pared 3 bases from V and 5 bases from J, leaving 14 bases between. The CDR3 length is 15 residues.

Only a few counts were recorded for this clonotype. The chain recombines TRBV5-1 with TRBJ2-3; TRBD1 aligns across 7 bases. The CDR3 runs to 17 residues. V was pared by 4 bases and J by 1 base, with 12 bases of the junction left unmatched. The germline gives CDR1 SGHRS, CDR2 YFSETQ. The CDR3 nucleotides are TGCGCCAGCAGCCGGAGTCACAGGGGTGGTGGCACAGATACGCAGTATTTT. Translated: CASSRSHRGGGTDTQYF.

The rearrangement uses TRBV5-5 and TRBJ1-1; D is unclear. V was clipped by 5 bases and J by 4 bases, with 18 bases between them. The CDR3 covers 15 residues. Germline V lookup: CDR1 SGHKS, CDR2 YYEKEE (reference sequence). CDR3 coding DNA: TGTGCCAGCAGAGAGGGTGTCCGGGAGAGCACTGAAGCTTTCTTT. It encodes CASREGVRESTEAFF.

Here the CDR3 DNA reads TGTGCCAGCAGTGAACGACGGACTTTCAATCAGCCCCAGCATTTT. This encodes CASSERRTFNQPQHF. This chain links TRBV6-1 with TRBJ1-5; D not resolved. V was trimmed by 2 bases and J by 3 bases, leaving 11 bases between them. The CDR3 is 15 amino acids. Looked up from germline, CDR1 is MNHNS and CDR2 is SASEGT.

The sample holds a few counts of this clonotype. The V call is TRBV2, the J call TRBJ2-3; D call uncertain. Trimming shortened V by 3 bases and J by 0 bases, and 10 bases separated the two germline ends. Germline CDR1 is SNHLY and CDR2 is FYNNEI. This CDR3 spans 15 amino acids. This CDR3 reads CASSEVHNSTDTQYF. CDR3 DNA sequence: TGTGCCAGCAGTGAGGTCCATAATAGCACAGATACGCAGTATTTT.

The chain links TRBV9 to TRBJ2-7, with D possibly matching TRBD2 (5 bases). Germline V gene data show CDR1 as SGDLS and CDR2 as YYNGEE. The ends were cut back, 0 bases at V and 2 bases at J, with 9 bases in the middle. The CDR3 is 14 residues long. CDR3 DNA sequence: TGTGCCAGCAGCGTAGGAGGGTGGACCTACGAGCAGTACTTC. Its protein is CASSVGGWTYEQYF.

This clonotype was counted at least ten times. The genes are TRBV12-3 or TRBV12-4 and TRBJ2-7, with a possible D match to TRBD2 (5 bases). The CDR3 is made up of 14 amino acids. Between the trimmed V and J ends, which lost 5 bases and 7 bases, there was a span of 18 bases. In DNA, the CDR3 is TGTGCCAGCAGTCCACGTTGGCGTGGGAGAGAGCAGTACTTC. It codes for CASSPRWRGREQYF.

The CDR3 DNA follows: TGTGCCAGCAGCTCCTCCCAGGGGAACGCACCCCTCCACTTT. As protein: CASSSSQGNAPLHF. The rearrangement joins TRBV7-2 to TRBJ1-6, with D possibly being TRBD1 (6 bases). The V and J ends lost 4 bases and 11 bases respectively, with 15 bases between them. Germline V lookup: CDR1 SGHTA, CDR2 FQGNSA. The CDR3 has 14 amino acids. Together with reference TRBV7-2 and TRBJ1-6, the CDR3 gives the full variable domain: GAGVSQSPSNKVTEKGKDVELRCDPISGHTALYWYRQSLGQGLEFLIYFQGNSAPDKSGLPSDRFSAERTGGSVSTLTIQRTQQEDSAVYLCASSSSQGNAPLHFGNGTRLTVT.

This chain links TRBV5-1 with TRBJ1-2; the D is unclear. V dropped 6 bases and J dropped 8 bases, with 20 bases sitting between them. The CDR3 runs to 14 residues. Germline lookup yields CDR1 SGHRS and CDR2 YFSETQ. CDR3 region: CASNPGPPVGGYTF. The CDR3 DNA reads as TGCGCCAGCAACCCCGGGCCACCCGTGGGGGGCTACACCTTC.

This clonotype was seen a handful of times. The gene calls are TRBV6-5 and TRBJ1-2, with a tentative D call TRBD1 (6 bases). With 0 bases removed from V and 4 bases from J, the gap between germline ends came to 15 bases. The CDR3 spans 16 residues. Germline assignment: CDR1 MNHEY and CDR2 SVGAGI. This CDR3 reads CASSYSSRGRGYGYTF. The CDR3, as DNA: TGTGCCAGCAGTTACTCGAGCAGGGGCCGAGGCTATGGCTACACCTTC.